The subject of this entry is one T cell receptor beta chain. As yet, its antigen is unknown. This sample is part of a study of blood T cells in healthy people across ages. Study-level results: The study found TCR beta diversity correlated strongly with naive T cell percentage. PBMCs went unsorted, and a conclusive naive versus antigen-experienced comparison was therefore prevented.

Per sample, a minimum of 6.5 million PBMCs were isolated. Primers used in a second PCR of roughly 6 to 12 cycles were a sample-barcoded 5' primer and a J-beta primer mix. Each CDR3 protein gets one entry after TCRdb re-called the 5' RACE reads with MiXCR. The sample contains 550,000 to 700,000 distinct CDR3 sequences, 27% of which appear only once. The germline CDR1 and CDR2 sequences are MNHEY and SVGEGT. This CDR3 is 13 amino acids long. The TCR comes from a woman aged 70 to 79 in good health. Sequencing was performed on blood. The chain has TRBV6-2 or TRBV6-3 and TRBJ2-5; a weak D match, TRBD2 (6 bases). The DNA end favors TRBJ2-7, so the J call may be wrong. The CDR3 loop reads CASREGGVYEQYF. The CDR3 nucleotides are TGTGCCAGCAGAGAAGGCGGGGTTTACGAGCAGTACTTC.